This TCR beta chain was recorded in a study of T cell responses to AZD1222 COVID-19 vaccine. Study-level results: Reportedly, nearly half of unique spike TCRs recognized epitopes outside B.1.351/B.1.1.7 mutations. Recipients of AZD1222 seropositive at baseline numbered only six or seven.

Comment on this clone: The antigen remains undetermined.

This table comes from immunoSEQ multiplex PCR, and its TCRdb copy is limited to in-frame clones, with some not included. This table holds 150,000 to 200,000 clones, roughly 94% found once. The CDR3 extends over 15 amino acids. Trimming took 5 bases from V and 6 from J, leaving 19 bases between them. Germline CDR1 MNHEY, CDR2 SVGAGI. This sequence was found in an adult in good health. The sample in question was peripheral blood, obtained on day 0 of AZD1222 vaccination. The chain carries TRBV6-5 and TRBJ1-1; no definite D call. The CDR3 DNA reads TGTGCCAGCAGTACTCACAAGGGCGGACCGGCTGAAGCTTTCTTT. It codes for CASSTHKGGPAEAFF.